Below, one T cell receptor (beta chain) is given with its context. Its matching antigen is unknown. These data are taken from a study of T cell responses to AZD1222 COVID-19 vaccine. Study-level points and caveats: Clonal diversity was possibly underestimated; the donors were predominantly white British and more often female. Reportedly, close to half of spike-specific TCRs are directed against unmutated variant regions.

The protocol was immunoSEQ multiplex PCR, while the TCRdb copy is restricted to in-frame clones and leaves out a portion. The table lists about 150,000 clones, 88% of them singletons. With 5 bases removed from V and 0 bases from J, the gap between germline ends came to 10 bases. The CDR3 length is 14 residues. CDR1 is SGHTA, CDR2 FQGTGA, per germline. The genes are TRBV7-3 and TRBJ1-1, with D hard to call. The input for sequencing was peripheral blood, taken after recovery from COVID-19. The source is an adult who had recovered from COVID-19. The CDR3 nucleotides are TGTGCCAGCAGCACTCAAGAGCTGAACACTGAAGCTTTCTTT. This codes for CASSTQELNTEAFF.